One sample yielded the 22 T cell receptor beta chains listed below, sequenced in a study of early T cells in non-severe SARS-CoV-2 infection. In TCRdb, the 5' RACE reads were re-called with MiXCR into one record per CDR3 protein. The repertoire has about 40,000 distinct CDR3 sequences, approximately 4.8% of them found once; the top ten carry around 5%. Sequenced material: whole blood. The receptors shown here come from an adult who was a healthcare worker with PCR-confirmed SARS-CoV-2 infection or an uninfected control (not recorded which).

In this sample, this clonotype turned up many times. The V call is TRBV19, the J call TRBJ2-2; D may be TRBD1 or TRBD2 (5 bases each). CDR3 length equals 15 residues. The V gene lost 4 bases and the J gene lost 6 bases, with 15 bases spanning the gap. The germline gives CDR1 LNHDA, CDR2 SQIVND (reference sequence). DNA of the CDR3: TGTGCCAGTAGTAAGGACTCAGGGAGAGCCGGGGAGCTGTTTTTT. It encodes CASSKDSGRAGELFF.

This clonotype occurred a few times. The rearrangement joins TRBV18 to TRBJ2-3; the match to TRBD2 covers 11 bases. Germline trimming cut 5 bases from V and 2 bases from J; bases unmatched to any gene: 6. The CDR3 consists of 16 residues. CDR1 is KGHSH, CDR2 LQKENI, per germline. The DNA for the CDR3 is TGTGCCAGCTCATCACTAGCGGGGGCCGTCACAGATACGCAGTATTTT. Protein product: CASSSLAGAVTDTQYF.

This clonotype has more than one count but fewer than ten. This chain links TRBV18 with TRBJ2-5; no firm D call. CDR1 is KGHSH and CDR2 is LQKENI in the germline V gene. Trimming shortened V by 3 bases and J by 9 bases, and 17 bases separated the two germline ends. This CDR3 has 14 amino acids. The CDR3 coding sequence is TGTGCCAGCTCACCGGGCGTGCCCCCGGAGCCCCAGTACTTC. Translating it yields CASSPGVPPEPQYF.

This clonotype was detected only a few times. This chain joins TRBV5-1 and TRBJ2-6; D ambiguous. CDR3 length: 14 amino acids. The V gene's germline CDR1 is SGHRS and CDR2 YFSETQ. The V end was cut by 4 bases, the J end by 0 bases, with 5 bases between. CDR3: CASSGSSGANVLTF. For the CDR3, the DNA is TGCGCCAGCAGCGGGTCCTCTGGGGCCAACGTCCTGACTTTC. Full variable domain (remainder filled in from reference TRBV5-1 and TRBJ2-6): KAGVTQTPRYLIKTRGQQVTLSCSPISGHRSVSWYQQTPGQGLQFLFEYFSETQRNKGNFPGRFSGRQFSNSRSEMNVSTLELGDSALYLCASSGSSGANVLTFGAGSRLTVL.

V is TRBV20-1 and J is TRBJ1-4; no clear D. The CDR3 is 12 amino acids. Germline lookup yields CDR1 DFQATT and CDR2 SNEGSKA (reference sequence). V lost 5 bases to trimming and J lost 8 bases, with 12 bases between them. The DNA of the CDR3 is TGCAGTGCTGGTAAAACTCGGGAAAAACTGTTTTTT. Translated, it gives CSAGKTREKLFF.

This sequence joins TRBV20-1 and TRBJ2-3, with a tentative D call TRBD2 (6 bases). The V gene lost 1 base and the J gene lost 4 bases, with 15 bases spanning the gap. The CDR3 sequence is 15 residues long. Germline CDR1 and CDR2: DFQATT and SNEGSKA (reference sequence). The DNA of the CDR3 is TGCAGTGCTAGAGCAGTACAGCGGGCCCCAGATACGCAGTATTTT. Its protein product is CSARAVQRAPDTQYF.

This clonotype was counted at least ten times. The chain recombines TRBV28 with TRBJ2-7; TRBD2 matches at 9 bases. Trimming cost V 7 bases and J 2 bases; bases outside gene matches: 6. Germline V lookup: CDR1 MDHEN, CDR2 SYDVKM. This CDR3 contains 14 residues. The CDR3 sequence: CASKQAGGPYEQYF. CDR3 nucleotides: TGTGCCAGCAAACAAGCGGGAGGCCCCTACGAGCAGTACTTC.

V is TRBV9 and J is TRBJ1-2; 8 bases fit TRBD1. The length of the CDR3 is 14 residues. With V trimmed by 3 bases and J by 7 bases, 8 bases remained unmatched. Per germline, CDR1 SGDLS and CDR2 YYNGEE. The CDR3 loop reads CASSATGGGGGYTF. CDR3 bases: TGTGCCAGCAGCGCTACAGGGGGAGGAGGTGGCTACACCTTC.

In its sample, this clonotype was seen many times. This sequence joins TRBV2 and TRBJ1-6; perhaps TRBD1 as D (5 bases). This CDR3 is built from 15 residues. The ends were cut back, 7 bases at V and 7 bases at J, with 17 bases in the middle. CDR1 and CDR2 from the germline V gene are SNHLY and FYNNEI. CDR3 protein: CASKEQGQKNSPLHF. The DNA for the CDR3 is TGTGCCAGCAAGGAGCAGGGCCAAAAGAATTCACCCCTCCACTTT.

This clonotype was counted many times. The chain joins TRBV18 to TRBJ1-2; D perhaps matches TRBD1 (6 bases). V lost 0 bases and J lost 3, with 14 bases in between. The CDR3 has 16 amino acids. Germline V lookup: CDR1 KGHSH, CDR2 LQKENI. CDR3: CASSPPGAGSDYGYTF. CDR3 bases: TGTGCCAGCTCACCACCGGGGGCAGGGAGTGACTATGGCTACACCTTC.

In this sample, this clonotype turned up a few times. The rearrangement uses TRBV10-2 and TRBJ1-2; D is uncertain. The V gene lost 5 bases and the J gene lost 3 bases, with 10 bases spanning the gap. The CDR3 runs to 13 residues. The V gene's germline CDR1 is WSHSY and CDR2 SAAADI. The CDR3 DNA is TGCGCCAGCAGTTCGACGGGCTACTATGGCTACACCTTC. This translates into CASSSTGYYGYTF.

This clonotype was counted at least ten times. This chain connects TRBV4-2 to TRBJ2-3, with 9 bases identical to TRBD1. Germline trimming cut 4 bases from V and 2 bases from J; bases unmatched to any gene: 7. The CDR3 contains 16 residues. Germline V CDR1 and CDR2: LGHNA, YNFKEQ. The chain's CDR3 is CASSPGRTGDTDTQYF. The CDR3 DNA reads TGTGCCAGCAGCCCCGGCCGGACAGGGGACACAGATACGCAGTATTTT.

V is TRBV28 and J is TRBJ1-3; perhaps TRBD1 as D (6 bases). This CDR3 has 14 amino acids. With 6 bases removed from V and 1 base from J, the gap between germline ends came to 10 bases. CDR1 MDHEN and CDR2 SYDVKM come from the germline V gene. CDR3: CASRGGGSGNTIYF. Here the CDR3 DNA reads TGTGCCAGCAGGGGAGGGGGGTCTGGAAACACCATATATTTT.

The genes are TRBV12-3 or TRBV12-4 and TRBJ1-4; tentative D call: TRBD1 (6 bases). V lost 2 bases to trimming and J lost 7 bases, with 11 bases between them. The CDR3 runs 14 residues. The CDR3 region is CASSLLGASEKLFF. The CDR3 DNA reads as TGTGCCAGCAGTTTACTGGGGGCTAGTGAAAAACTGTTTTTT.

This clonotype has ten or more counts. The V and J genes are TRBV7-9 and TRBJ1-5; tentative D call: TRBD1 (5 bases). This CDR3 contains 14 residues. Germline V gene data show CDR1 as SEHNR and CDR2 as FQNEAQ (reference sequence). Trimming stripped 5 bases from V and 8 bases from J, with 16 bases between. As DNA, the CDR3 is TGTGCCAGCAGCCCCCGCGCGGGGGAGGAGCCCCAGCATTTT. Protein sequence: CASSPRAGEEPQHF.

In its sample, this clonotype was seen many times. The DNA of the CDR3 is TGTGCCAGCAGTTTACCGAACCGCGGAAATAATTCACCCCTCCACTTT. Translation: CASSLPNRGNNSPLHF. The V and J genes are TRBV6-1 and TRBJ1-6; D is undetermined. The CDR3 sequence is 16 residues long. Trimming removed 5 bases at V and 5 bases at J, with 16 bases between. Germline CDR1 MNHNS, CDR2 SASEGT.

This clonotype was seen at least ten times. The J gene is TRBJ2-1, the V gene TRBV12-5; D might be TRBD2 (5 bases). With 3 bases removed from V and 4 bases from J, the gap between germline ends came to 13 bases. Germline CDR1 and CDR2: LGHNT and FRNRAP. The CDR3 consists of 15 residues. The CDR3, as DNA: TGTGCTAGTGGTTTATCGGCAGGAGGATACAATGAGCAGTTCTTC. It is translated as CASGLSAGGYNEQFF.

This clonotype was detected a few times. The rearrangement joins TRBV3-1 to TRBJ2-7, with D perhaps matching TRBD1 (6 bases). The CDR3 length is 12 residues. Germline CDR1 reads LGHDT; CDR2 reads YNNKEL (reference sequence). Deletions cut 4 bases from V and 2 bases from J, with 6 bases between. This chain's CDR3 is CASSRDTYEQYF. The DNA of the CDR3 is TGTGCCAGCAGCCGGGACACCTACGAGCAGTACTTC.

This clonotype was observed at least ten times. This chain links TRBV18 with TRBJ1-5; D gene unclear. V was shortened by 3 bases and J by 7 bases, with 16 bases between the two germline ends. The CDR3 loop spans 15 amino acids. In germline, CDR1 is KGHSH, CDR2 LQKENI. CDR3 nucleotide sequence: TGTGCCAGCTCACCTCTTCCAGGACGAAACCAGCCCCAGCATTTT. Its translation is CASSPLPGRNQPQHF.

The chain employs TRBV20-1 and TRBJ2-5; 8 nucleotides match TRBD1. Germline values: CDR1 DFQATT, CDR2 SNEGSKA (reference sequence). Trimming at V came to 1 base and at J to 5 bases, leaving 6 bases not matched to a gene. The CDR3 length is 14 residues. In DNA form, the CDR3 reads TGCAGTGCTAGAGCATGGGACAGGCAGGAGACCCAGTACTTC. Translated: CSARAWDRQETQYF.

Turning to this clonotype: Just one base apart from a much larger clone, this may be a read error. The chain carries TRBV7-9 and TRBJ2-3, with 11 positions matching TRBD2. This CDR3 has 16 amino acids. Germline V lookup: CDR1 SEHNR, CDR2 FQNEAQ (reference sequence). CDR3 DNA sequence: TGTGTCAGCAGCTTAACTAGCGGGAGAAGCACAGATACGCAGTATTTT. Amino acids: CVSSLTSGRSTDTQYF. The whole variable domain, filled in from reference TRBV7-9 and TRBJ2-3, reads DTGVSQNPRHKITKRGQNVTFRCDPISEHNRLYWYRQTLGQGPEFLTYFQNEAQLEKSRLLSDRFSAERPKGSFSTLEIQRTEQGDSAMYLCVSSLTSGRSTDTQYFGPGTRLTVL.

This clonotype was observed at least ten times. This chain connects TRBV20-1 to TRBJ1-4; D is uncertain. CDR1 and CDR2 from the germline V gene are DFQATT and SNEGSKA (reference sequence). CDR3 length: 14 amino acids. V was cut by 5 bases and J by 6 bases, with 16 bases left in between. CDR3 loop: CSAAKGKADEKLFF. Written as DNA, the CDR3 is TGCAGTGCTGCAAAGGGAAAAGCTGATGAAAAACTGTTTTTT.